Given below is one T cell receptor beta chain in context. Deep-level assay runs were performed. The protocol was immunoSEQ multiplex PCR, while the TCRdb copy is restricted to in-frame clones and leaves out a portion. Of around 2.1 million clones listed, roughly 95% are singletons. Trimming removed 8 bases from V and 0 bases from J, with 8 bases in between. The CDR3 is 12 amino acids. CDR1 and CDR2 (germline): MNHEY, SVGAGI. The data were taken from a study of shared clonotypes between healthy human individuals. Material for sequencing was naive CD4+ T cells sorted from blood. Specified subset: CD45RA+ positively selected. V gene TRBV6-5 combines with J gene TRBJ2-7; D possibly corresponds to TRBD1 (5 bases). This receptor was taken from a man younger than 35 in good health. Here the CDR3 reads CASHRSSYEQYF. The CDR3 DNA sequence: TGTGCCAGCCACAGGAGCTCCTACGAGCAGTACTTC.